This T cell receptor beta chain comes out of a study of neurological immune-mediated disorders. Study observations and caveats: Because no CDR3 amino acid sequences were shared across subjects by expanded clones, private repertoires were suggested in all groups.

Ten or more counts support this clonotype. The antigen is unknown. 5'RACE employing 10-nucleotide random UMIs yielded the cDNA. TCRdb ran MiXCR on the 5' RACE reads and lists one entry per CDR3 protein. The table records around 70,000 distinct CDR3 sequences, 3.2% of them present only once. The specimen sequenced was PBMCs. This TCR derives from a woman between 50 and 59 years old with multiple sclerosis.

The CDR3 region is CASSASGRGLGEQYF. In nucleotides, the CDR3 is TGTGCCAGCAGCGCTAGCGGGAGAGGGCTGGGCGAGCAGTACTTC. This chain joins TRBV9 and TRBJ2-7; 10 bases are a match to TRBD2. The CDR3 is 15 residues long. Germline V CDR1 and CDR2: SGDLS, YYNGEE. With V trimmed by 3 bases and J by 6 bases, 9 bases remained unmatched.